Listed here are 2 T cell receptor beta chains from one sample, sequenced in a study of CD8+ T cells in alopecia areata. Reverse transcription of extracted RNA yielded cDNA, which provided the sequencing template. The assay was immunoSEQ multiplex PCR, and TCRdb's table has in-frame clones only and misses some. The data contain 110,000 or so clones, less than 45% of them seen just once; the ten biggest clones take up approximately 2.8%. The sequenced material came from CD4+ T cells sorted from blood. These receptors came from a human donor with alopecia areata.

V and J are TRBV4-1 and TRBJ2-7; a weak D match, TRBD1 (6 bases). V was clipped by 4 bases and J by 4 bases, with 11 bases between them. CDR3 length: 13 residues. Germline values: CDR1 MGHRA, CDR2 YSYEKL. The CDR3: CASSLRTVYEQYF. CDR3 nucleotide sequence: TGCGCCAGCAGCCTCCGGACAGTATACGAGCAGTACTTC.

The rearrangement uses TRBV7-2 and TRBJ2-6; D not certain. Germline V lookup: CDR1 SGHTA, CDR2 FQGNSA. V was pared by 5 bases and J by 2 bases, with 10 bases between. This CDR3 region has 15 residues. As DNA, the CDR3 is TGTGCCAGCAGCCCCCCGCCGGCTGGGGCCAACGTCCTGACTTTC. This gives the protein CASSPPPAGANVLTF.